Below are 5 T cell receptor beta chains sequenced from a single sample in a study of blood T cell repertoires in COVID-19. The assay was immunoSEQ multiplex PCR, and TCRdb's table has in-frame clones only and misses some. The table lists more than 60,000 clones, around nine tenths of them singletons. Sequences were obtained from peripheral blood. The source of these receptors is a human donor in a cohort sampled during active COVID-19.

The V and J genes are TRBV7-6 and TRBJ2-5; D possibly corresponds to TRBD1 (7 bases). The CDR3 runs 15 residues. Germline loops: CDR1 SGHVS, CDR2 FNYEAQ. V was shortened by 5 bases and J by 3 bases, with 16 bases between the two germline ends. The CDR3 DNA follows: TGTGCCAGCAGCCCTATCTCAGGGGGGAAAGAGACCCAGTACTTC. As protein: CASSPISGGKETQYF.

This clone was seen a handful of times. The V gene is TRBV3-1 (or the pseudogene TRBV3-2), the J gene TRBJ2-7; possible D gene TRBD2, 6 bases. The CDR3 spans 14 residues. Trimming removed 4 bases from V and 6 bases from J, with 16 bases in between. The V gene's germline CDR1 is LGHDT and CDR2 YNNKEL (reference sequence). CDR3 sequence reads: CASSLGPTGSEQYF. The CDR3 nucleotides are TGTGCCAGCAGCCTCGGGCCGACCGGGAGCGAGCAGTACTTC.

The V call is TRBV5-6, the J call TRBJ2-7; perhaps TRBD2 as D (7 bases). The CDR3 totals 15 residues. Germline CDR1 SGHDT, CDR2 YYEEEE. Trimming removed 7 bases at V and 3 bases at J, with 20 bases between. CDR3: CASRPRGRGHYEQYF. Here the CDR3 DNA reads TGTGCCAGCCGCCCGAGAGGGCGGGGGCACTACGAGCAGTACTTC.

This sequence joins TRBV6-5 and TRBJ1-2; D may be TRBD1 (6 bases). Trimming removed 4 bases at V and 3 bases at J, with 15 bases between. Germline V gene sequence: CDR1 MNHEY, CDR2 SVGAGI. The CDR3 length is 15 residues. CDR3: CASSSYRAQDYGYTF. DNA of the CDR3: TGTGCCAGCAGTTCCTACAGGGCCCAGGACTATGGCTACACCTTC.

V gene TRBV6-5 combines with J gene TRBJ1-2, with 8 bases fitting TRBD1. The CDR3 has 14 residues. Germline CDR1 is MNHEY and CDR2 is SVGAGI. V trimming: 6 bases; J trimming: 8 bases; junction bases outside the gene matches: 11. Written as DNA, the CDR3 is TGTGCCAGCAGCCCGGGACAGGAGGGGCAAGGCTACACCTTC. Translating it yields CASSPGQEGQGYTF.